A single sample gave rise to the 16 T cell receptor beta chains below, sequenced in a study of T cell repertoires in cytomegalovirus infection. TCRdb reprocessed the reads with MiXCR, giving one entry per CDR3 protein. The sample has about 68,000 distinct CDR3 sequences; 22% are singletons. Their antigens are not known. Sequencing was performed on PBMCs, sequenced either directly or after in vitro stimulation (not recorded which). The receptor set was obtained from a human donor in good health (CMV status not recorded). Some clones in this sample may be carry-over from other donors' samples.

This clonotype was counted at least ten times. The chain carries TRBV27 and TRBJ2-5; D may match TRBD1 or TRBD2 (6 bases each). Trimming took off 11 bases at V and 5 bases at J, with 18 bases between the two ends. CDR1 is MNHEY and CDR2 is SMNVEV in the germline V gene (reference sequence). The length of the CDR3 is 13 residues. CDR3 loop: CAAAGQKGETQYF. In DNA, the CDR3 is TGTGCCGCCGCGGGACAAAAGGGGGAGACCCAGTACTTC.

This clonotype was observed at least ten times. The chain has TRBV24-1 and TRBJ2-1; 10 nucleotides match TRBD2. The CDR3 runs 16 residues. Per the germline V gene, CDR1 is KGHDR and CDR2 is SFDVKD. Trimming at V came to 4 bases and at J to 8 bases, leaving 10 bases not matched to a gene. The DNA of the CDR3 is TGTGCCACCAGTGAAGTTAGCGGGAGGAGACACGATGAGCAGTTCTTC. Protein product: CATSEVSGRRHDEQFF.

At least ten counts were recorded for this clonotype. The chain has TRBV12-3 or TRBV12-4 and TRBJ2-1; D is undetermined. The CDR3 has 11 amino acids. Between the trimmed V and J ends, which lost 5 bases and 7 bases, there was a span of 6 bases. In DNA form, the CDR3 reads TGTGCCAGCAGTCACCCAAATGAGCAGTTCTTC. Amino acids: CASSHPNEQFF.

The chain carries TRBV7-9 and TRBJ2-7; possible D gene TRBD1, 5 bases. This CDR3 region has 12 residues. The germline gives CDR1 SEHNR, CDR2 FQNEAQ (reference sequence). V gave up 5 bases and J gave up 4 bases, with 9 bases separating them. This CDR3 reads CASSADRYEQYF. The CDR3, as DNA: TGTGCCAGCAGCGCTGACAGATACGAGCAGTACTTC.

V gene TRBV6-8 combines with J gene TRBJ2-5; unclear D gene. Deletions cut 8 bases from V and 2 bases from J, with 9 bases between. Germline V CDR1 and CDR2: MNHGY, SAAAGT. The CDR3 runs to 12 residues. The CDR3 loop reads CASWADQETQYF. CDR3 DNA sequence: TGTGCCAGCTGGGCGGATCAAGAGACCCAGTACTTC.

In this sample, this clonotype turned up many times. The chain combines TRBV7-8 with TRBJ2-5; D is uncertain. Germline CDR1 is SGHVS and CDR2 is FQNEAQ. The CDR3 spans 17 residues. The V gene lost 0 bases and the J gene lost 4 bases, with 18 bases spanning the gap. The CDR3: CASSLAPPRWGRETQYF. Written as DNA, the CDR3 is TGTGCCAGCAGCTTAGCCCCCCCGCGGTGGGGTCGAGAGACCCAGTACTTC.

This chain uses TRBV27 with TRBJ2-1, with 8 bases that match TRBD1. Germline V gives CDR1 MNHEY, CDR2 SMNVEV (reference sequence). The CDR3 contains 14 residues. The V gene end was trimmed by 4 bases and the J gene end by 4 bases; junction bases not matched to a gene: 3. This CDR3 reads CASSWTGSYNEQFF. DNA for the CDR3: TGTGCCAGCAGTTGGACAGGGAGTTACAATGAGCAGTTCTTC.

This clonotype turned up a few times. The chain links TRBV7-9 to TRBJ2-3, with D unresolved. The germline gives CDR1 SEHNR, CDR2 FQNEAQ (reference sequence). Trimming took 1 base from V and 0 from J, leaving 11 bases between them. There are 16 residues in the CDR3. CDR3 DNA: TGTGCCAGCAGCTTAGTAATGGATCTTAGCACAGATACGCAGTATTTT. Its translation is CASSLVMDLSTDTQYF.

This clonotype was detected a few times. The chain uses TRBV28 and TRBJ2-2; TRBD1 agrees at 7 bases. The CDR3 is 16 residues long. V lost 3 bases and J lost 5; bases outside the gene matches: 9. CDR1 is MDHEN, CDR2 SYDVKM, per germline. This CDR3 reads CASSFPGGEVTGELFF. The DNA of the CDR3 is TGTGCCAGCAGTTTCCCAGGGGGAGAGGTTACCGGGGAGCTGTTTTTT.

The chain recombines TRBV5-4 with TRBJ2-7; 10 bases fit TRBD1. This CDR3 has 17 residues. The germline V gene has CDR1 SGHNT and CDR2 YYREEE (reference sequence). After removal of 3 bases from V and 4 bases from J, the junction contained 13 bases not matched to a gene. The CDR3, as DNA: TGTGCCAGCAGCTGGAACCCGGGACAGGGGAATACTTACGAGCAGTACTTC. Its protein is CASSWNPGQGNTYEQYF.

This rearrangement joins TRBV11-2 to TRBJ1-5; unclear D gene. Germline values: CDR1 SGHAT, CDR2 FQNNGV. CDR3 length: 14 amino acids. Trimming shortened V by 0 bases and J by 4 bases, and 7 bases separated the two germline ends. The CDR3 DNA sequence: TGTGCCAGCAGCTTAGATCGCGTTAATCAGCCCCAGCATTTT. Translated, it gives CASSLDRVNQPQHF.

This clonotype was detected a few times. V usage is TRBV6-1 and J usage is TRBJ2-5; 9 bases match TRBD2. Trimming at V came to 11 bases and at J to 5 bases, leaving 15 bases not matched to a gene. This CDR3 is 15 amino acids long. CDR1 MNHNS and CDR2 SASEGT come from the germline V gene. CDR3 loop: CAAYAQLAGSETQYF. The CDR3 region has the DNA TGTGCCGCCTACGCCCAGCTAGCGGGATCGGAGACCCAGTACTTC.

There are a few counts of this clonotype. CDR3 DNA: TGTGCCAGCAGCTTAGGACAGCACTACGAGCAGTACTTC. Encoded protein: CASSLGQHYEQYF. The chain uses TRBV7-2 and TRBJ2-7; D may be TRBD1 (5 bases). Trimming shortened V by 1 base and J by 3 bases, and 7 bases separated the two germline ends. CDR1 is SGHTA, CDR2 FQGNSA, per germline. The CDR3 consists of 13 residues.

The rearrangement uses TRBV19 and TRBJ1-3; D is possibly TRBD1 (5 bases). The germline V gene encodes CDR1 LNHDA and CDR2 SQIVND (reference sequence). This CDR3 has 14 amino acids. The ends were cut back, 6 bases at V and 0 bases at J, with 9 bases in the middle. The CDR3: CASRPTASGNTIYF. CDR3 coding DNA: TGTGCCAGTAGACCGACAGCCTCTGGAAACACCATATATTTT.

This clonotype was picked up many times. V usage is TRBV11-1 and J usage is TRBJ2-5; D is ambiguous. The V gene lost 5 bases and the J gene lost 5 bases, with 9 bases spanning the gap. This CDR3 has 12 amino acids. CDR1 is SGHAT and CDR2 is FQDESV in the germline V gene (reference sequence). The CDR3 bases are TGTGCCAGCAGCGAGGTTCAGGAGACCCAGTACTTC. Its translation is CASSEVQETQYF. Supplemented by reference TRBV11-1 and TRBJ2-5, the full variable domain reads EAEVAQSPRYKITEKSQAVAFWCDPISGHATLYWYRQILGQGPELLVQFQDESVVDDSQLPKDRFSAERLKGVDSTLKIQPAELGDSAMYLCASSEVQETQYFGPGTRLLVL.

The chain carries TRBV6-2 or TRBV6-3 and TRBJ2-5; 11 nucleotides align to TRBD2. Germline loops: CDR1 MNHEY, CDR2 SVGEGT. The ends lost 10 bases at V and 2 bases at J; junction bases unmatched: 6. The CDR3 is 14 amino acids. CDR3 DNA sequence: TGTGCCATCGTTTCTAGCGGGAGGCAAGAGACCCAGTACTTC. The encoded protein is CAIVSSGRQETQYF.